The 9 T cell receptor beta chains below were found in one sample sequenced in a study of T cell repertoires in cytomegalovirus infection. Via MiXCR, TCRdb re-called the reads, giving one row per CDR3 protein. The sample yields 150,000 to 200,000 distinct CDR3 sequences, roughly a fifth seen once. Sequencing was performed on PBMCs. The receptors here all came from a human donor in good health (CMV status not recorded). Some clones in this sample may be carry-over from other donors' samples.

This rearrangement joins TRBV11-2 to TRBJ2-4; the D is unclear. V was pared by 0 bases and J by 12 bases, with 15 bases between. This CDR3 region has 14 residues. CDR1 is SGHAT, CDR2 FQNNGV, per germline. The CDR3, as DNA: TGTGCCAGCAGCTTAGATCCTCGGGTGTACAGTCAGTACTTC. Encoded protein: CASSLDPRVYSQYF.

This clonotype has more than one count but fewer than ten. The gene calls are TRBV7-2 and TRBJ2-3; TRBD1 is a possible D gene (5 bases). The CDR3 extends over 14 amino acids. The ends were cut back, 0 bases at V and 6 bases at J, with 10 bases in the middle. In germline, CDR1 is SGHTA, CDR2 FQGNSA. The CDR3 here is CASSLARGYDTQYF. For the CDR3, the DNA is TGTGCCAGCAGCTTAGCAAGGGGTTACGATACGCAGTATTTT.

The gene calls are TRBV28 and TRBJ1-5, with 9 bases fitting TRBD1. The CDR3 contains 15 residues. Germline CDR1 is MDHEN and CDR2 is SYDVKM. V lost 6 bases and J lost 2; bases outside the gene matches: 5. The CDR3 here is CASSQGQGGNQPQHF. The CDR3 coding sequence is TGTGCCAGCAGCCAGGGACAGGGAGGCAATCAGCCCCAGCATTTT.

This clonotype was detected many times. The rearrangement links TRBV12-3 or TRBV12-4 to TRBJ2-7; a possible D gene is TRBD2 (7 bases). Trimming took 7 bases from V and 2 from J, leaving 12 bases between them. The CDR3 is 13 residues long. In nucleotides, the CDR3 is TGTGCCAGCATGGGGGGGCTTACCTACGAGCAGTACTTC. Translated: CASMGGLTYEQYF.

The gene calls are TRBV19 and TRBJ1-5, with a weak D call TRBD1 (5 bases). CDR3 length: 14 amino acids. Trimming took off 3 bases at V and 5 bases at J, with 11 bases between the two ends. Germline V gene sequence: CDR1 LNHDA, CDR2 SQIVND (reference sequence). The CDR3 DNA reads as TGTGCCAGTAGTATCTTGGGGGTGGATCAGCCCCAGCATTTT. Translated: CASSILGVDQPQHF.

This clonotype occurred many times. This rearrangement joins TRBV7-2 to TRBJ1-2; D not resolved. Germline V gene lookup returns CDR1 SGHTA and CDR2 FQGNSA. The CDR3 totals 12 residues. V was cut by 5 bases and J by 3 bases, with 7 bases left in between. The CDR3 region is CASSHNDYGYTF. CDR3 bases: TGTGCCAGCAGCCACAACGACTATGGCTACACCTTC.

This rearrangement joins TRBV6-2 or TRBV6-3 to TRBJ2-5, with 7 bases identical to TRBD1. With 7 bases clipped from V and 1 base from J, the junction kept 6 bases outside the gene matches. The CDR3 runs 14 residues. Per the germline V gene, CDR1 is MNHEY and CDR2 is SVGEGT. CDR3 nucleotide sequence: TGTGCCAGCACCCCAGGGGGAGCCCAAGAGACCCAGTACTTC. As protein: CASTPGGAQETQYF.

This clonotype was picked up many times. The rearrangement links TRBV7-2 to TRBJ2-7; 9 bases line up with TRBD1. Per germline, CDR1 SGHTA and CDR2 FQGNSA. The trim removed 5 bases at V and 4 bases at J, leaving 9 bases unmatched. CDR3 length: 15 residues. CDR3 region: CASSTSQGAFYEQYF. The CDR3 bases are TGTGCCAGCAGCACCTCACAGGGGGCTTTTTACGAGCAGTACTTC.

The V call is TRBV12-5, the J call TRBJ2-1, with 9 bases aligning to TRBD2. This CDR3 spans 16 amino acids. With V trimmed by 1 base and J by 6 bases, 7 bases remained unmatched. CDR1 and CDR2 from the germline V gene are LGHNT and FRNRAP. CDR3 nucleotides: TGTGCTAGTGGTTTGGGTGGGCGGGGGGGCCCCAATGAGCAGTTCTTC. Its translation: CASGLGGRGGPNEQFF.